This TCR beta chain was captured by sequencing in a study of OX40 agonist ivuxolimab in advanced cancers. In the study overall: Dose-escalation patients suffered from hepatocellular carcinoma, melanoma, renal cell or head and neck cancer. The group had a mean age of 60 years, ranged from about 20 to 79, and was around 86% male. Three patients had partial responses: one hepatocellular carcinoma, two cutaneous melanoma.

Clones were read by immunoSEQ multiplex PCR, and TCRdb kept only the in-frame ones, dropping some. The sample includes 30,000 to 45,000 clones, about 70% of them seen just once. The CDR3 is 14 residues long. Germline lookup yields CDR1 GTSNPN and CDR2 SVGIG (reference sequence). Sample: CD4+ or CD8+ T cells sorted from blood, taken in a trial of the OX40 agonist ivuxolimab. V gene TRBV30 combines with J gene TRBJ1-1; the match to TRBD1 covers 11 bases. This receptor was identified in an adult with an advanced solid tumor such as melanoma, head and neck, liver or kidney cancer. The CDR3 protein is CFGTGGRGYTEAFF. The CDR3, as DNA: TGTTTCGGGACAGGGGGGAGAGGGTACACTGAAGCTTTCTTT. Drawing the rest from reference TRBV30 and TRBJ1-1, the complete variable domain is SQTIHQWPATLVQPVGSPLSLECTVEGTSNPNLYWYRQAAGRGLQLLFYSVGIGQISSEVPQNLSASRPQDRQFILSSKKLLLSDSGFYLCFGTGGRGYTEAFFGQGTRLTVV.